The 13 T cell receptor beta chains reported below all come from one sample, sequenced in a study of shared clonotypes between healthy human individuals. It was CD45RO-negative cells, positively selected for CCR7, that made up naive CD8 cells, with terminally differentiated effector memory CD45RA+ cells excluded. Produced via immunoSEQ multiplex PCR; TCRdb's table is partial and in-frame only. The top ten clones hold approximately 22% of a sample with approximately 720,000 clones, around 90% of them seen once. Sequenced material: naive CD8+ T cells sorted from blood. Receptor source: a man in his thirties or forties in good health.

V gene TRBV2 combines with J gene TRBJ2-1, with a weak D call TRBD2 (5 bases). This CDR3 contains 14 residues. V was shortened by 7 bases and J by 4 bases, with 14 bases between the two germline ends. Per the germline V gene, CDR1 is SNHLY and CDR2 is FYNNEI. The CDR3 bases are TGTGCCAGCAAAAATCCGGACTGGTACAATGAGCAGTTCTTC. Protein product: CASKNPDWYNEQFF.

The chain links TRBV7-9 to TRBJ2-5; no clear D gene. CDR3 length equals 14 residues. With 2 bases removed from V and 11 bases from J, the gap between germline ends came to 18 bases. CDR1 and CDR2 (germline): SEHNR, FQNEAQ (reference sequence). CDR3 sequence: CASSLTESFGEQYF. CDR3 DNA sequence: TGTGCCAGCAGCTTAACAGAAAGTTTTGGAGAGCAGTACTTC.

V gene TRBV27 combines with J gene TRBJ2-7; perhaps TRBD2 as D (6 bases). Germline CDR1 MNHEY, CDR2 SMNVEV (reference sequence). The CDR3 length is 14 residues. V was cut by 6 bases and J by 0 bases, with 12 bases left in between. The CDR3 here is CASRTGLSSYEQYF. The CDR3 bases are TGTGCCAGCAGGACGGGACTGAGCTCCTACGAGCAGTACTTC.

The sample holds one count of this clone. The CDR3 bases are TGTGCCAGTAGTATACCTAGACTAGCGGGAGGCACCGGGGAGCTGTTTTTT. As protein: CASSIPRLAGGTGELFF. This sequence joins TRBV19 and TRBJ2-2, with TRBD2 matching 13 bases. V lost 2 bases to trimming and J lost 4 bases; unmatched junction nucleotides: 4. The CDR3 runs to 17 residues. Looked up from germline, CDR1 is LNHDA and CDR2 is SQIVND (reference sequence).

CDR3 protein: CASSSPAGVTGQETQYF. CDR3 DNA sequence: TGTGCCAGCAGCTCCCCGGCAGGGGTTACCGGCCAAGAGACCCAGTACTTC. This chain connects TRBV11-2 to TRBJ2-5, with D maybe TRBD1 (6 bases). The V end was cut by 4 bases, the J end by 1 base, with 19 bases between. Germline lookup yields CDR1 SGHAT and CDR2 FQNNGV. The CDR3 runs 17 residues.

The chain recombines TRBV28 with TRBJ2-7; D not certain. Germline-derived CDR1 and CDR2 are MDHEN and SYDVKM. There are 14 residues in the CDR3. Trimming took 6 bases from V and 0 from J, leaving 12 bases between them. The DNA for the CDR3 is TGTGCCAGCAGCCGACGATGGGACTCCTACGAGCAGTACTTC. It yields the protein CASSRRWDSYEQYF.

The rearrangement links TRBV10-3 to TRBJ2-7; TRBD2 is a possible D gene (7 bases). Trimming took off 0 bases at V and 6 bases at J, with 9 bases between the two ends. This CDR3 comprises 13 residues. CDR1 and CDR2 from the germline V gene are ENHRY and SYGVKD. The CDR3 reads CAISESGGAEQYF. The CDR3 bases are TGTGCCATCAGTGAGTCGGGGGGGGCCGAGCAGTACTTC.

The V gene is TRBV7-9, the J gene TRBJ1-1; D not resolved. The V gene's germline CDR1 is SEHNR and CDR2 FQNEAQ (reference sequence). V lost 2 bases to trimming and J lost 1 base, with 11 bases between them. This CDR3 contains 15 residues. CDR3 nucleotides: TGTGCCAGCAGCTTACCACCACCGCCGAACACTGAAGCTTTCTTT. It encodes CASSLPPPPNTEAFF.

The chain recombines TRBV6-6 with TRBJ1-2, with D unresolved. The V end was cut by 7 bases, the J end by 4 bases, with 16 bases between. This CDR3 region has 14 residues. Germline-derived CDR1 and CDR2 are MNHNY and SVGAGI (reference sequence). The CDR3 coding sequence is TGTGCCAGCACCTATTCGGGTGGAAGCTATGGCTACACCTTC. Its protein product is CASTYSGGSYGYTF.

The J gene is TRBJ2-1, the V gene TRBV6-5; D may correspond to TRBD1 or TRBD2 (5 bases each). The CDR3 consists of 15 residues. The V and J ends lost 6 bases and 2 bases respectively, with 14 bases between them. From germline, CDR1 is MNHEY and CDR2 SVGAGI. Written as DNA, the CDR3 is TGTGCCAGCAGCCCCGGGACGGTTCCCTACAATGAGCAGTTCTTC. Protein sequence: CASSPGTVPYNEQFF.

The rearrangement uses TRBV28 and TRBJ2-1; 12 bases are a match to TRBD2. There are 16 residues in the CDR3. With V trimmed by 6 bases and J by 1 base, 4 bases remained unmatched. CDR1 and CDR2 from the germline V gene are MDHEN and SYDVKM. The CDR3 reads CASRGTSGPSYNEQFF. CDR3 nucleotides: TGTGCCAGCAGGGGGACTAGCGGGCCTTCCTACAATGAGCAGTTCTTC.

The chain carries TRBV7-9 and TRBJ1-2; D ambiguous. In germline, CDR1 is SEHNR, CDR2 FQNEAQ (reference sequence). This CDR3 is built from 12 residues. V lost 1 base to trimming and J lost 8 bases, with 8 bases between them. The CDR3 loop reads CASSLGGLGYTF. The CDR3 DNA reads TGTGCCAGCAGCTTAGGGGGATTAGGCTACACCTTC. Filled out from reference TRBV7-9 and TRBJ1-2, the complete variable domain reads DTGVSQNPRHKITKRGQNVTFRCDPISEHNRLYWYRQTLGQGPEFLTYFQNEAQLEKSRLLSDRFSAERPKGSFSTLEIQRTEQGDSAMYLCASSLGGLGYTFGSGTRLTVV.

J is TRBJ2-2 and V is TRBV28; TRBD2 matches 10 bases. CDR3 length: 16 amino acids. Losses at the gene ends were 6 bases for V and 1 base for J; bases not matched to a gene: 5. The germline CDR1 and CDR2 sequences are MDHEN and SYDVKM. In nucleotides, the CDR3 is TGTGCCAGCAGAGCTCGGACTAGCGGGAACACCGGGGAGCTGTTTTTT. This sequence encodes CASRARTSGNTGELFF. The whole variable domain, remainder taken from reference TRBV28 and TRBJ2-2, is DVKVTQSSRYLVKRTGEKVFLECVQDMDHENMFWYRQDPGLGLRLIYFSYDVKMKEKGDIPEGYSVSREKKERFSLILESASTNQTSMYLCASRARTSGNTGELFFGEGSRLTVL.